The present entry profiles one T cell receptor beta chain with its context. An amount of RNA that ranged from roughly 0.45 to 1 ug was reverse transcribed with random hexamers. Amplification of TCR beta CDR3 was carried out by immunoSEQ multiplex PCR, which covered 54 Vbeta and 13 Jbeta segments. TCRdb redid the calling of the immunoSEQ multiplex PCR reads with MiXCR, one entry per CDR3 protein. The data show about 140,000 distinct CDR3 sequences, with 95% seen just once and 0.13% to 0.15% held by the top ten. This sample is part of a study of CD8 T cells in Susac syndrome. In the study overall: Sequencing included Susac syndrome patients, six of them with active disease and about eight in remission.

Sequencing of TCR beta was performed on blood CD8+ and CD4+ T cells. The CD8+ and CD4+ T cells were negatively isolated, with the TEMRA cells enriched by FACS. The sequencing sample was made of CD4+ T cells from PBMCs. The sequence was collected from a human donor with Susac syndrome.

CDR3 in DNA: TGTGCCAGCAGTCCTGGGGGACAGGGGTTCGCCCTAGGGGAGCTGTTTTTT. It translates to CASSPGGQGFALGELFF. This chain joins TRBV12-3 or TRBV12-4 and TRBJ2-2; 10 bases line up with TRBD1. J was trimmed by 8 bases and V by 5 bases; bases with no gene match: 14. CDR3 length equals 17 residues.